The 24 T cell receptor beta chains reported below all come from one sample, sequenced in a study of cytomegalovirus exposure and HLA in healthy donors (dated by TCRdb to the late 2010s). The library was prepared using the immunoSEQ multiplex PCR assay. For the multiplex PCR, a mixture combining 60 forward primers for TCR Vbeta segments and 13 reverse primers for TCR Jbeta segments was used. The immuneACCESS repertoire file appears here via TCRdb, limited to in-frame rearrangements. These files lack a portion of the clones; in checked studies, under half of the deficit traces to unresolved V genes, and the cause of the others is not known. A total of about 110,000 clones appear in this sample, roughly four fifths of them only once. Roughly 1.3% of the sample is in the top ten clones. The specimen was PBMCs. These receptors all stem from a woman aged 25 to 39 in good health and CMV-seronegative.

This clone was picked up one time. The V gene is TRBV4-3, the J gene TRBJ1-1, with TRBD1 as a possible D gene (5 bases). Germline V gene sequence: CDR1 LGHNA, CDR2 YSLEER. CDR3 length equals 15 residues. The V and J ends lost 4 bases and 0 bases respectively, with 12 bases between them. The CDR3 loop is CASSPTGVMNTEAFF. DNA of the CDR3: TGCGCCAGCAGCCCCACGGGGGTAATGAACACTGAAGCTTTCTTT.

This clone appeared once. This chain links TRBV7-6 with TRBJ2-1, with 14 positions matching TRBD2. Unmatched junction bases numbered 12, after V lost 4 bases and J lost 10 bases. This CDR3 has 17 residues. Per the germline V gene, CDR1 is SGHVS and CDR2 is FNYEAQ. CDR3 sequence: CASSSAGLAGARSEQFF. As DNA, the CDR3 is TGTGCCAGCAGCTCAGCGGGACTAGCGGGAGCGCGCTCAGAGCAGTTCTTC. The full variable domain, its missing parts supplied by reference TRBV7-6 and TRBJ2-1, is GAGVSQSPRYKVTKRGQDVALRCDPISGHVSLYWYRQALGQGPEFLTYFNYEAQQDKSGLPNDRFSAERPEGSISTLTIQRTEQRDSAMYRCASSSAGLAGARSEQFFGPGTRLTVL.

V usage is TRBV4-2 and J usage is TRBJ1-1; D might be TRBD1 (5 bases). Germline V gene data show CDR1 as LGHNA and CDR2 as YNFKEQ. This CDR3 contains 13 residues. Trimming removed 0 bases from V and 10 bases from J, with 12 bases in between. DNA for the CDR3: TGTGCCAGCAGCCAAGAGACAGTTTCGGTAGCTTTCTTT. Residues: CASSQETVSVAFF.

The V and J genes are TRBV11-2 and TRBJ1-2, with a possible D match to TRBD1 (5 bases). Trimming shortened V by 1 base and J by 8 bases, and 14 bases separated the two germline ends. Germline CDR1 reads SGHAT; CDR2 reads FQNNGV. This CDR3 region has 14 residues. This chain's CDR3 is CASSLGQGGGGYTF. CDR3 in DNA: TGTGCCAGCAGCTTAGGGCAGGGTGGTGGCGGCTACACCTTC.

This chain uses TRBV18 with TRBJ2-7, with TRBD1 matching over 9 bases. The CDR3 loop spans 13 amino acids. J was trimmed by 5 bases and V by 6 bases; bases with no gene match: 5. The V gene's germline CDR1 is KGHSH and CDR2 LQKENI. CDR3 protein: CASSPRTGDEQYF. Here the CDR3 DNA reads TGTGCCAGCTCTCCTAGGACAGGGGACGAGCAGTACTTC.

The rearrangement uses TRBV2 and TRBJ2-7; 8 nucleotides align to TRBD1. This CDR3 is 13 amino acids long. Germline CDR1 SNHLY, CDR2 FYNNEI. Germline trimming cut 6 bases from V and 3 bases from J; bases unmatched to any gene: 4. The CDR3 sequence is CASSRTGNYEQYF. CDR3 coding DNA: TGTGCCAGCAGCCGGACAGGGAACTACGAGCAGTACTTC.

The chain is built from TRBV7-6 and TRBJ1-1; D gene unclear. Trimming stripped 5 bases from V and 1 base from J, with 14 bases between. The germline V gene has CDR1 SGHVS and CDR2 FNYEAQ. The CDR3 contains 15 residues. The CDR3 loop is CASSKDQVSNTEAFF. DNA for the CDR3: TGTGCCAGCAGCAAGGATCAGGTGTCGAACACTGAAGCTTTCTTT.

This clone appeared a single time. The chain carries TRBV11-2 and TRBJ2-3; 9 positions match TRBD1. Per germline, CDR1 SGHAT and CDR2 FQNNGV. Germline trimming cut 5 bases from V and 5 bases from J; bases unmatched to any gene: 8. The CDR3 runs 15 residues. This CDR3 is CASSERTGAGDTQYF. The CDR3 DNA reads as TGTGCCAGCAGCGAAAGGACAGGGGCTGGAGATACGCAGTATTTT.

Here the CDR3 DNA reads TGCGCCAGCAGCCAAGAGTGGAGCCCCACAGATACGCAGTATTTT. Residues: CASSQEWSPTDTQYF. The chain couples TRBV4-3 to TRBJ2-3; the D is unclear. V lost 0 bases and J lost 2, with 9 bases in between. From germline, CDR1 is LGHNA and CDR2 YSLEER. This CDR3 contains 15 residues.

Concerning this clone: Mismatch with germline at one junction end may stem from a read error. The J gene is TRBJ1-2, the V gene TRBV9; TRBD1 matches 8 bases. The CDR3 contains 15 residues. The germline CDR1 and CDR2 sequences are SGDLS and YYNGEE. In nucleotides, the CDR3 is TGTGCCAGCAGCGTAGCTAGCCAGCAGGGGGCTACCTGTTCCTTC. This translates into CASSVASQQGATCSF.

The chain combines TRBV19 with TRBJ2-7, with 9 bases fitting TRBD1. V trimming: 4 bases; J trimming: 3 bases; junction bases outside the gene matches: 4. The CDR3 totals 14 residues. Germline values: CDR1 LNHDA, CDR2 SQIVND (reference sequence). CDR3 sequence (DNA): TGTGCCAGTAGTAGCGGGACAGGGAGCTACGAGCAGTACTTC. As protein: CASSSGTGSYEQYF.

The chain employs TRBV5-6 and TRBJ1-4, with 7 nucleotides matching TRBD1. The V gene's germline CDR1 is SGHDT and CDR2 YYEEEE. CDR3 length: 19 residues. The V segment lost 0 bases and the J segment 0 bases; nucleotides outside the gene matches: 11. As DNA, the CDR3 is TGTGCCAGCAGCTTGGCCGAGGTTGGGGGGACAGCAACTAATGAAAAACTGTTTTTT. The encoded protein is CASSLAEVGGTATNEKLFF.

This sequence joins TRBV5-1 and TRBJ2-3; D not certain. Germline CDR1 and CDR2: SGHRS and YFSETQ. This CDR3 region has 15 residues. The V gene lost 0 bases and the J gene lost 0 bases, with 8 bases spanning the gap. CDR3 residues: CASSLARASTDTQYF. The CDR3 DNA reads as TGCGCCAGCAGCTTGGCCCGAGCTAGCACAGATACGCAGTATTTT.

This clone turned up a few times. The chain uses TRBV7-2 and TRBJ2-3; possible D gene TRBD2, 6 bases. Germline CDR1 reads SGHTA; CDR2 reads FQGNSA. The length of the CDR3 is 15 residues. V lost 3 bases to trimming and J lost 4 bases, with 14 bases between them. The CDR3 sequence: CASSFATSLADTQYF. Written as DNA, the CDR3 is TGTGCCAGCAGCTTCGCGACTAGTTTGGCAGATACGCAGTATTTT.

The CDR3 region has the DNA TGCGCCAGCAGCCAAGACCCGGGGGGGAGCTACGAGCAGTACTTC. This gives the protein CASSQDPGGSYEQYF. The chain employs TRBV4-3 and TRBJ2-7; 8 bases agree with TRBD2. The germline gives CDR1 LGHNA, CDR2 YSLEER. V lost 0 bases, J lost 3 bases, and 4 bases stayed unmatched. This CDR3 is built from 15 residues.

The chain carries TRBV4-1 and TRBJ2-3, with D tentatively TRBD2 (5 bases). Per the germline V gene, CDR1 is MGHRA and CDR2 is YSYEKL. CDR3 size: 13 residues. Deletions cut 0 bases from V and 4 bases from J, with 5 bases between. This CDR3 reads CASSQELADTQYF. The CDR3 DNA reads TGCGCCAGCAGCCAAGAACTAGCAGATACGCAGTATTTT.

The chain couples TRBV11-2 to TRBJ1-4, with 7 bases lining up with TRBD1. V shed 5 bases, J shed 4 bases, and the junction held 10 bases outside the gene matches. This CDR3 is built from 16 residues. Germline assignment: CDR1 SGHAT and CDR2 FQNNGV. The CDR3 DNA follows: TGTGCCAGCAGCGGATACTCCCAGGGGGTTAATGAAAAACTGTTTTTT. The encoded protein is CASSGYSQGVNEKLFF.

The chain recombines TRBV15 with TRBJ2-6; 8 bases line up with TRBD1. Germline V gene lookup returns CDR1 LNHNV and CDR2 YYDKDF (reference sequence). The junction had 8 bases not matched to a gene; V was cut back by 1 base and J by 0 bases. The CDR3 contains 19 residues. CDR3 DNA sequence: TGTGCCACCAGCAGAGTCAAGGGACAGGTCAGCTCTGGGGCCAACGTCCTGACTTTC. Translating gives CATSRVKGQVSSGANVLTF.

This chain links TRBV7-8 with TRBJ1-4; D may be TRBD1 (6 bases). The CDR3 consists of 17 residues. Trimming left V 3 bases short and J 0 bases short, with 14 bases between. Germline values: CDR1 SGHVS, CDR2 FQNEAQ. CDR3 DNA: TGTGCCAGCAGCTTCCTCCGGACAGAAACAACTAATGAAAAACTGTTTTTT. Amino acid sequence: CASSFLRTETTNEKLFF.

In this sample, this clone turned up a few times. The V call is TRBV13, the J call TRBJ2-3; TRBD2 agrees at 8 bases. CDR1 is PRHDT and CDR2 is FYEKMQ in the germline V gene (reference sequence). The length of the CDR3 is 16 residues. V gave up 1 base and J gave up 0 bases; unmatched junction bases: 3. CDR3 in amino acids: CASSLARGASTDTQYF. The CDR3, as DNA: TGTGCCAGCAGCTTAGCGCGGGGGGCGAGCACAGATACGCAGTATTTT. The whole variable domain, filled in from reference TRBV13 and TRBJ2-3, reads AAGVIQSPRHLIKEKRETATLKCYPIPRHDTVYWYQQGPGQDPQFLISFYEKMQSDKGSIPDRFSAQQFSDYHSELNMSSLELGDSALYFCASSLARGASTDTQYFGPGTRLTVL.

The rearrangement uses TRBV7-8 and TRBJ2-3; maybe TRBD1 (6 bases). This CDR3 has 16 residues. The V end was cut by 1 base, the J end by 3 bases, with 14 bases between. The germline V gene encodes CDR1 SGHVS and CDR2 FQNEAQ. In DNA form, the CDR3 reads TGTGCCAGCAGCTTAGTGAGGGGAAGGGGGACAGATACGCAGTATTTT. It yields the protein CASSLVRGRGTDTQYF.

V usage is TRBV6-5 and J usage is TRBJ2-1; D perhaps matches TRBD1 (5 bases). Between the trimmed V and J ends, which lost 0 bases and 2 bases, there was a span of 11 bases. The length of the CDR3 is 16 residues. The germline CDR1 and CDR2 sequences are MNHEY and SVGAGI. In nucleotides, the CDR3 is TGTGCCAGCAGTTACTCAACAGGCCTTACCTACAATGAGCAGTTCTTC. This sequence encodes CASSYSTGLTYNEQFF.

A single count supports this clone. The gene calls are TRBV28 and TRBJ1-4, with D maybe TRBD1 (6 bases). V dropped 6 bases and J dropped 7 bases, with 12 bases sitting between them. CDR1 MDHEN and CDR2 SYDVKM come from the germline V gene. There are 13 residues in the CDR3. CDR3 DNA: TGTGCCAGCAGGACTGGGGGCAGTGAAAAACTGTTTTTT. Its translation: CASRTGGSEKLFF. Together with reference TRBV28 and TRBJ1-4, the CDR3 gives the full variable domain: DVKVTQSSRYLVKRTGEKVFLECVQDMDHENMFWYRQDPGLGLRLIYFSYDVKMKEKGDIPEGYSVSREKKERFSLILESASTNQTSMYLCASRTGGSEKLFFGSGTQLSVL.

This clone appeared a few times. CDR3 protein: CASSDSAGQGTDTQYF. Here the CDR3 DNA reads TGTGCCAGCAGTGACTCGGCGGGACAGGGCACAGATACGCAGTATTTT. The V call is TRBV6-4, the J call TRBJ2-3; 8 nucleotides match TRBD1. This CDR3 contains 16 residues. Germline-derived CDR1 and CDR2 are MRHNA and SNTAGT. Trimming removed 0 bases from V and 1 base from J; junction bases left unmatched: 3.